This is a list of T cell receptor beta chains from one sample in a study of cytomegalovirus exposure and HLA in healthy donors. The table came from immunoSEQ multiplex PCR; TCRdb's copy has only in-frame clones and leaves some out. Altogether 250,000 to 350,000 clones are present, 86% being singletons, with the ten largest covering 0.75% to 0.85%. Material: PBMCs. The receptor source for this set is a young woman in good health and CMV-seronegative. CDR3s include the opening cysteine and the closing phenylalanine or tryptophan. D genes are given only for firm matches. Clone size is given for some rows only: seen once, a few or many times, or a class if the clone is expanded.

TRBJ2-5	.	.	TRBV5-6	CASSLEAAGTQYF	TGTGCCAGCAGCTTAGAGGCTGCGGGGACCCAGTACTTC
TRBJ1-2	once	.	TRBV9	CASSVGDTGYTF	TGTGCCAGCAGCGTAGGCGATACTGGCTACACCTTC
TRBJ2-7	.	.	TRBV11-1	CASSLEGGLGEQYF	TGTGCCAGCAGCTTAGAGGGGGGGCTCGGCGAGCAGTACTTC
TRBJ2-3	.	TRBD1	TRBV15	CATSRDLRDRVTDTQYF	TGTGCCACCAGCAGAGATCTCCGGGACAGGGTTACAGATACGCAGTATTTT
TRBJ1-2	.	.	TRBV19	CASLPVWDNYNYGYTF	TGTGCCAGTCTACCTGTGTGGGACAATTATAACTATGGCTACACCTTC
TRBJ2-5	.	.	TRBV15	CATSREHGKTQYF	TGTGCCACCAGCAGGGAGCACGGGAAGACCCAGTACTTC
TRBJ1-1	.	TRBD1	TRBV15	CATSRDVGQGSTEAFF	TGTGCCACCAGCAGAGATGTGGGACAGGGTAGCACTGAAGCTTTCTTT
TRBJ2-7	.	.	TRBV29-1	CSVDLRGADPREQYF	TGCAGCGTTGATCTACGCGGGGCTGACCCAAGGGAGCAGTACTTC
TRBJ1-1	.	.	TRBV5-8	CASSLYGTRGTEAFF	TGTGCCAGCAGCTTGTATGGCACCCGGGGGACTGAAGCTTTCTTT
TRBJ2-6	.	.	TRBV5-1	CASSLANTPVNVLTF	TGCGCCAGCAGCTTGGCCAATACACCCGTCAACGTCCTGACTTTC
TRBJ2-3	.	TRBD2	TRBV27	CASSPFGLAVSTDTQYF	TGTGCCAGCAGTCCCTTCGGACTAGCGGTTAGCACAGATACGCAGTATTTT
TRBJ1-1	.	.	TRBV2	CASRSGGGYTEAFF	TGTGCCAGCAGGTCTGGGGGAGGGTACACTGAAGCTTTCTTT
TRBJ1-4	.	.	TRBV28	CAVGGTNEKLFF	TGTGCCGTAGGGGGTACTAATGAAAAACTGTTTTTT
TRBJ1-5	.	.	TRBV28	CASSKGPTWGVNQPQHF	TGTGCCAGCAGCAAGGGCCCGACGTGGGGAGTAAATCAGCCCCAGCATTTT
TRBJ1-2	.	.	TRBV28	CASSFTGGYTF	TGTGCCAGCAGTTTCACAGGGGGCTACACCTTC
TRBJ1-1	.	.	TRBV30	CAWKRRGLNTEAFF	TGTGCCTGGAAACGCCGGGGTCTGAACACTGAAGCTTTCTTT
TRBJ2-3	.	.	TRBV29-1	CSVEGGRGVNPKTDTQYF	TGCAGCGTTGAGGGGGGACGGGGAGTCAACCCTAAGACAGATACGCAGTATTTT
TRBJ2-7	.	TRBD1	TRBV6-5	CASSLDRGTPYEQYF	TGTGCCAGCAGTCTGGACAGGGGTACCCCCTACGAGCAGTACTTC
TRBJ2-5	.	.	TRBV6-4	CASSGGRERTQYF	TGTGCCAGCAGTGGCGGACGGGAGAGGACCCAGTACTTC
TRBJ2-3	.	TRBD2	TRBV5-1	CASSLASSGTTDTQYF	TGCGCCAGCAGCTTGGCTTCTAGCGGGACCACAGATACGCAGTATTTT
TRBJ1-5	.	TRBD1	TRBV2	CASSPSGQGNQPQHF	TGTGCCAGCAGTCCAAGCGGACAGGGGAATCAGCCCCAGCATTTT
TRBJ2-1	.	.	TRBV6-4	CASSKDPGGAYNEQFF	TGTGCCAGCAGTAAAGACCCCGGGGGAGCCTACAATGAGCAGTTCTTC
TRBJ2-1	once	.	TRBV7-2	CASSLLRAEQFF	TGTGCCAGCAGCCTACTTCGCGCTGAGCAGTTCTTC
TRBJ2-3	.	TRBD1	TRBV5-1	CASSGPGQGTDTQYF	TGCGCCAGCAGCGGGCCGGGACAGGGGACAGATACGCAGTATTTT
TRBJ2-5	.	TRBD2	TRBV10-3	CAISRAGVGETQYF	TGTGCCATCAGTAGAGCGGGAGTGGGGGAGACCCAGTACTTC
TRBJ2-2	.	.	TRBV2	CASSWSAGELFF	TGTGCCAGCAGTTGGAGCGCCGGGGAGCTGTTTTTT
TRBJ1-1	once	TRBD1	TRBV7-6	CASSPHPPGQSNTEAFF	TGTGCCAGCAGCCCCCATCCCCCGGGACAGTCGAACACTGAAGCTTTCTTT
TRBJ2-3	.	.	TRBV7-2	CASRGWRAPDTQYF	TGTGCCAGCAGGGGTTGGAGGGCCCCAGATACGCAGTATTTT
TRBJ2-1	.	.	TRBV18	CASHGLRDTYNEQFF	TGTGCCAGCCATGGGCTTCGGGACACTTACAATGAGCAGTTCTTC
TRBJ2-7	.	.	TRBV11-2	CASSHGMVGTQLGEQYF	TGTGCCAGCAGCCACGGGATGGTGGGGACACAGCTAGGCGAGCAGTACTTC
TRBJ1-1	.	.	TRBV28	CASSFNRDTEAFF	TGTGCCAGCAGTTTCAACAGGGACACTGAAGCTTTCTTT
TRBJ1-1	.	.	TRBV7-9	CASAGASTEAFF	TGTGCCAGCGCGGGGGCCAGCACTGAAGCTTTCTTT
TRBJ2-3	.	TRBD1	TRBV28	CASSWDRSTDTQYF	TGTGCCAGCAGTTGGGACAGGAGCACAGATACGCAGTATTTT
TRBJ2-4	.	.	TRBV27	CASSLQGLAKNIQYF	TGTGCCAGCAGTTTGCAGGGCCTAGCCAAAAACATTCAGTACTTC
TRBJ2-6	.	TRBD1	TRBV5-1	CASSPQGQGANVLTF	TGCGCCAGCAGCCCACAGGGGCAAGGGGCCAACGTCCTGACTTTC
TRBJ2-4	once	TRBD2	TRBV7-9	CASSLGPAGEVGAKNIQYF	TGTGCCAGCAGCTTAGGACCAGCGGGAGAAGTAGGCGCCAAAAACATTCAGTACTTC
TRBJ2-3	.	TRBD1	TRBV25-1	CASSEQGAHTDTQYF	TGTGCCAGCAGTGAGCAGGGGGCTCACACAGATACGCAGTATTTT
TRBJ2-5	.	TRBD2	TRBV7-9	CASSLVAGGGETQYF	TGTGCCAGCAGCTTGGTAGCGGGAGGAGGAGAGACCCAGTACTTC
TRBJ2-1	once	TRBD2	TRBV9	CASSGGTSKDNEQFF	TGTGCCAGCAGCGGCGGGACTAGCAAAGACAATGAGCAGTTCTTC
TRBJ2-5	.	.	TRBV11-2	CASSHGVQETQYF	TGTGCCAGCAGCCACGGAGTCCAAGAGACCCAGTACTTC
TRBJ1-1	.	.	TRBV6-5	CASSYSEGFTEAFF	TGTGCCAGCAGTTACTCGGAGGGGTTTACTGAAGCTTTCTTT
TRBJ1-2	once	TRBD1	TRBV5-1	CASSLGDSLNYGYTF	TGCGCCAGCAGCTTGGGGGACAGCTTAAACTATGGCTACACCTTC
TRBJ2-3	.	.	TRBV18	CASSPLAASTDTQYF	TGTGCCAGCTCACCACTAGCAGCTAGCACAGATACGCAGTATTTT
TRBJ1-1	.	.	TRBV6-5	CASSLEADSEAFF	TGTGCCAGCAGTTTGGAGGCGGACAGTGAAGCTTTCTTT
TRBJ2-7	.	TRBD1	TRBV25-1	CASSEPDNRGRGEQYF	TGTGCCAGCAGTGAACCCGATAACAGGGGGCGGGGGGAGCAGTACTTC
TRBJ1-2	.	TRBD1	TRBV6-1	CASTVLQGADYGYTF	TGTGCCAGCACCGTCCTACAGGGGGCGGACTATGGCTACACCTTC
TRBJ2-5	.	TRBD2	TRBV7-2	CASSLVLAGGETQYF	TGTGCCAGCAGCTTAGTGCTAGCGGGAGGAGAGACCCAGTACTTC